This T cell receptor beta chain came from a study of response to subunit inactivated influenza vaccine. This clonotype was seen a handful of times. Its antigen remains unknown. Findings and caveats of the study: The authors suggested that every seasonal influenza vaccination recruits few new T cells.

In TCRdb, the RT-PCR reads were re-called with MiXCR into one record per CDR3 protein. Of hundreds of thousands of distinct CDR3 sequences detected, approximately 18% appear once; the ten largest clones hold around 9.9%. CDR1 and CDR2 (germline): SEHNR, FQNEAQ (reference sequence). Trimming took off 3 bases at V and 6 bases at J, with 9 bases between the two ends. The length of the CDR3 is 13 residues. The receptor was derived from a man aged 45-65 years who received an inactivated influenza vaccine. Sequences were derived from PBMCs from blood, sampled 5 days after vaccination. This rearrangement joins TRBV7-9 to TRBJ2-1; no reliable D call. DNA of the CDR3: TGTGCCAGCAGCTTCGCGGAATCCAATGAGCAGTTCTTC. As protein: CASSFAESNEQFF.